These 9 T cell receptor beta chains originate from one sample sequenced in a study of blood T cell repertoires in COVID-19. Produced via immunoSEQ multiplex PCR; TCRdb's table is partial and in-frame only. The sample yields tens of thousands of clones, more than 75% seen once. Sequencing used peripheral blood. Receptor source: a middle-aged man with COVID-19, enrolled during active disease.

This clone was found once. V usage is TRBV7-9 and J usage is TRBJ1-6, with 7 bases fitting TRBD1. This CDR3 has 15 residues. J gave up 8 bases and V 2 bases, and 6 bases lay outside the gene matches. The germline V gene has CDR1 SEHNR and CDR2 FQNEAQ (reference sequence). DNA for the CDR3: TGTGCCAGCAGCTTACTAGACAGGGAGGATTCACCCCTCCACTTT. Its translation is CASSLLDREDSPLHF.

The V and J genes are TRBV5-6 and TRBJ2-2; no definite D call. This CDR3 is built from 15 residues. The ends were cut back, 0 bases at V and 0 bases at J, with 6 bases in the middle. CDR1 is SGHDT, CDR2 YYEEEE, per germline. The CDR3 DNA sequence: TGTGCCAGCAGCTTGGGCAGCGCGAACACCGGGGAGCTGTTTTTT. As protein: CASSLGSANTGELFF.

The CDR3 DNA sequence: TGTGCCAGCAGTGCCGACGGGACTAGGTCTGGGACCCAGTACTTC. The encoded protein is CASSADGTRSGTQYF. The chain links TRBV2 to TRBJ2-5, with TRBD2 matching over 8 bases. The CDR3 has 15 amino acids. J lost 7 bases, V lost 4 bases, and 11 bases had no gene match. Per the germline V gene, CDR1 is SNHLY and CDR2 is FYNNEI.

The rearrangement joins TRBV19 to TRBJ1-3, with a possible D match to TRBD1 (6 bases). The CDR3 runs to 14 residues. In germline, CDR1 is LNHDA, CDR2 SQIVND (reference sequence). The V gene lost 8 bases and the J gene lost 2 bases, with 13 bases spanning the gap. CDR3 bases: TGTGCCAGTGGTTCAGGGGTGGCTGGAAACACCATATATTTT. Amino acid sequence: CASGSGVAGNTIYF.

This chain uses TRBV5-6 with TRBJ2-3; D ambiguous. Germline V CDR1 and CDR2: SGHDT, YYEEEE. Trimming shortened V by 4 bases and J by 10 bases, and 13 bases separated the two germline ends. The CDR3 has 12 residues. This chain's CDR3 is CASSLDLRAQYF. For the CDR3, the DNA is TGTGCCAGCAGCCTGGACCTGAGAGCGCAGTATTTT.

This clone was counted only a few times. The chain is built from TRBV18 and TRBJ1-6; D unclear. V lost 7 bases and J lost 7, with 14 bases in between. This CDR3 is 14 amino acids long. The germline V gene encodes CDR1 KGHSH and CDR2 LQKENI. In DNA, the CDR3 is TGTGCCAGCTGTCCTGAGACACCAAATTCACCCCTCCACTTT. Protein: CASCPETPNSPLHF. Together with reference TRBV18 and TRBJ1-6, the CDR3 gives the full variable domain: NAGVMQNPRHLVRRRGQEARLRCSPMKGHSHVYWYRQLPEEGLKFMVYLQKENIIDESGMPKERFSAEFPKEGPSILRIQQVVRGDSAAYFCASCPETPNSPLHFGNGTRLTVT.

V usage is TRBV13 and J usage is TRBJ1-3, with 8 positions matching TRBD1. The CDR3 is 21 residues long. Germline loops: CDR1 PRHDT, CDR2 FYEKMQ (reference sequence). V shed 1 base and J 1 base; nucleotides not matched to a gene: 18. CDR3: CASSLVVAGGLNVPSGNTIYF. CDR3 sequence (DNA): TGTGCCAGCAGCTTAGTTGTCGCAGGGGGCTTGAACGTTCCATCTGGAAACACCATATATTTT.

This clone was observed a handful of times. The gene calls are TRBV4-2 and TRBJ1-1; weak D call: TRBD1 (6 bases). This CDR3 has 14 residues. The germline V gene encodes CDR1 LGHNA and CDR2 YNFKEQ. V was shortened by 4 bases and J by 2 bases, with 11 bases between the two germline ends. The CDR3 nucleotides are TGTGCCAGCAGCCGCGAGGACAGAAACACTGAAGCTTTCTTT. Translating gives CASSREDRNTEAFF.

This rearrangement joins TRBV5-1 to TRBJ2-1; TRBD1 might be the D (6 bases). CDR1 SGHRS and CDR2 YFSETQ come from the germline V gene. V was shortened by 2 bases and J by 0 bases, with 9 bases between the two germline ends. The CDR3 is 15 residues long. Here the CDR3 DNA reads TGCGCCAGCAGCTTCCAGGGGAGCTCCTACAATGAGCAGTTCTTC. Translation: CASSFQGSSYNEQFF.